This is a list of T cell receptor beta chains from one sample in a study of T cell responses to AZD1222 COVID-19 vaccine. Here immunoSEQ multiplex PCR was the method, and the copy in TCRdb shows in-frame clones only, minus some. The sample yields more than 140,000 clones, around 88% seen once. The source was peripheral blood, collected on day 0 of AZD1222 vaccination. The receptors stem from an adult in good health. CDR3s include the opening cysteine and the closing phenylalanine or tryptophan. A D gene is named only where the DNA matches it firmly. Part of the rows lack a size; the others show once, few, many or a class for expanded clones.

clone_size	d_call	j_call	v_call	cdr3_nt	cdr3_aa
.	.	TRBJ1-1	TRBV11-3	TGTGCCAGCGGACCCGTAATTGAAGCTTTCTTT	CASGPVIEAFF
.	.	TRBJ1-1	TRBV11-3	TGTGCCAGCAGCTTAGTAACTGGGGCAGCGGCCACTGAAGCTTTCTTT	CASSLVTGAAATEAFF
.	.	TRBJ1-1	TRBV6-2/TRBV6-3	TGTGCCAGCAGTCCCTCGGAATTAACTAGAGGAGCTTTCTTT	CASSPSELTRGAFF
.	TRBD2	TRBJ2-1	TRBV10-3	TGTGCCATCACGCCCCAGCTAGCGGGTAACAATGAGCAGTTCTTC	CAITPQLAGNNEQFF
.	.	TRBJ2-7	TRBV28	TGTGCCAGCAGTTTGGGCCTTGACAGGATCCGCTACGAGCAGTACTTC	CASSLGLDRIRYEQYF
.	.	TRBJ1-2	TRBV2	TGTGCCAGCAACCGGGACCCGTATGGCTACACCTTC	CASNRDPYGYTF
.	.	TRBJ2-7	TRBV30	TGTGCCTGGAGTGTGGGGAGCGAGCAGTACTTC	CAWSVGSEQYF
once	.	TRBJ1-1	TRBV3-1/TRBV3-2	TGTGCCAGCAGCCAGTTAGGACAGCCAAAAAGGACTGAAGCTTTCTTT	CASSQLGQPKRTEAFF
few	TRBD1	TRBJ1-4	TRBV24-1	TGTGCCACCAGTGATTTGTACAGGGGCGGTGAAAAACTGTTTTTT	CATSDLYRGGEKLFF
.	.	TRBJ2-3	TRBV21-1	TGTGCCAGCAGCCTCTGTGATAGCGGCACAGATACGCAGTATTTT	CASSLCDSGTDTQYF
.	.	TRBJ1-1	TRBV19	TGTGCCAGTAGTACTACAGGGCGGTCGGCTGGAGCTTTCTTT	CASSTTGRSAGAFF
once	.	TRBJ2-7	TRBV7-2	TGTGCCAGCAACTTAGAGATAGCGGCGACCTACGAGCAGTACTTC	CASNLEIAATYEQYF
.	.	TRBJ1-2	TRBV28	TGTGCCAGCAGCCCCCTGGGAGGGTACTATGGCTACACCTTC	CASSPLGGYYGYTF
.	.	TRBJ1-4	TRBV30	TGTGCCTGGAGCGATAGGCAGATTAATGAAAAACTGTTTTTT	CAWSDRQINEKLFF
.	.	TRBJ2-2	TRBV6-5	TGTGCCAGCAAAACGGGGGGCCGTGGGGAGCTGTTTTTT	CASKTGGRGELFF
.	.	TRBJ2-1	TRBV6-5	TGTGCCAGCAGTTCCCGCGGTGTGCAGGGTAGGAATGAGCAGTTCTTC	CASSSRGVQGRNEQFF
.	TRBD1	TRBJ1-1	TRBV5-8	TGTGCCAGCAGCGGAATGGGACAGCAGAACACTGAAGCTTTCTTT	CASSGMGQQNTEAFF
.	TRBD1	TRBJ1-3	TRBV18	TGTGCCAGCTCACCCCAGACAGGGCCCGGAAACACCATATATTTT	CASSPQTGPGNTIYF
.	.	TRBJ1-4	TRBV23-1	TGCGCCGGGAGTCGGGCTAATGAAAAACTGTTTTTT	CAGSRANEKLFF
.	.	TRBJ1-1	TRBV27	TGTGCCAGCAGTTTCAGGGATCTAAACACTGAAGCTTTCTTT	CASSFRDLNTEAFF
.	.	TRBJ1-2	TRBV19	TGTGCCAGTAGTATTGGGAAGATGAACTATGGCTACACCTTC	CASSIGKMNYGYTF
few	.	TRBJ1-2	TRBV5-5	TGTGCCAGCAGCTTGGATTCGGGAGTAGTGGCCTATGGCTACACCTTC	CASSLDSGVVAYGYTF
.	TRBD1	TRBJ1-6	TRBV5-6	TGTGCCAGCAGCTTGAAGACAACCGGGACAGGGGGTTTTTCACCCCTCCACTTT	CASSLKTTGTGGFSPLHF
few	.	TRBJ2-5	TRBV9	TGTGCCAGCAGCTTACGAGGGGGTTTGGAGACCCAGTACTTC	CASSLRGGLETQYF
.	TRBD1	TRBJ1-1	TRBV5-1	TGCGCCAGCAGCTTGGCCAGGGGGGACACTGAAGCTTTCTTT	CASSLARGDTEAFF
.	.	TRBJ1-5	TRBV6-1	TGTGCCAGCAGTGAAATGTTCTCTCAGCCCCAGCATTTT	CASSEMFSQPQHF
.	TRBD2	TRBJ2-3	TRBV5-1	TGCGCCAGCAGCGACGGACTAGCGGGCACAGATACGCAGTATTTT	CASSDGLAGTDTQYF
.	TRBD2	TRBJ2-2	TRBV4-3	TGCGCCAGCAGCCCCAGACTAGCGGGAGTCGTATCCGGGGAGCTGTTTTTT	CASSPRLAGVVSGELFF
.	.	TRBJ2-2	TRBV19	TGTGCCAGTAGTATATATGGCGGGGAGCTGTTTTTT	CASSIYGGELFF
.	.	TRBJ1-2	TRBV7-2	TGTGCCAGCAGCTTAGGTGGGACGGTCTATGGCTACACCTTC	CASSLGGTVYGYTF
few	TRBD2	TRBJ2-7	TRBV27	TGTGCCAGCAGTTTGTCCGGGACTAGTCGCTACGAGCAGTACTTC	CASSLSGTSRYEQYF
once	.	TRBJ1-5	TRBV6-1	TGTGCCAGCAGTGAGCGGTACAATCAGCCCCAGCATTTT	CASSERYNQPQHF
.	.	TRBJ1-1	TRBV19	TGTGCCAGTAGTAGGGGCCGGCCGGGGACTGAAGCTTTCTTT	CASSRGRPGTEAFF
.	TRBD2	TRBJ2-5	TRBV25-1	TGTGCCAGCAGTGTTGGGACTAGCGGGAGCGAGACCCAGTACTTC	CASSVGTSGSETQYF
.	TRBD2	TRBJ2-2	TRBV30	TGTGCCTGGAGTGTACTAGCGGGAGACACCGGGGAGCTGTTTTTT	CAWSVLAGDTGELFF
.	TRBD1	TRBJ2-5	TRBV5-6	TGTGCCAGCAGCCGAAAGGGACAGGGCCGGGAGACCCAGTACTTC	CASSRKGQGRETQYF
.	.	TRBJ2-5	TRBV4-3	TGCGCCAGCTCTAGAACGGGGGAGTACACGGAGACCCAGTACTTC	CASSRTGEYTETQYF
.	.	TRBJ2-1	TRBV5-1	TGCGCCAGCGTCTCCAGCGGGTCACACAATGAGCAGTTCTTC	CASVSSGSHNEQFF
.	.	TRBJ1-3	TRBV7-3	TGTGCCAGCAGATTAGGGAAGCTCTCTGGAAACACCATATATTTT	CASRLGKLSGNTIYF
.	TRBD2	TRBJ2-5	TRBV11-2	TGTGCCAGCAGCTCGGGGGGGGGCAGAAGAAAGACCCAGTACTTC	CASSSGGGRRKTQYF
.	TRBD2	TRBJ2-1	TRBV10-2	TGCGCCAGCAGTCCGCTAGCGGGAGTTTTGAATGAGCAGTTCTTC	CASSPLAGVLNEQFF
.	.	TRBJ2-3	TRBV5-1	TGCGCCAGCAGCTTGGGTCTGTCTAGCACAGATACGCAGTATTTT	CASSLGLSSTDTQYF
.	.	TRBJ2-6	TRBV19	TGTGCCAGTAGCCTGAGAGGGCCTGGAGCCAACGTCCTGACTTTC	CASSLRGPGANVLTF
.	TRBD2	TRBJ2-2	TRBV5-4	TGTGCCAGCAGCCCGGAGGGGACTAGCGGGAGGACCGGGGAGCTGTTTTTT	CASSPEGTSGRTGELFF
.	.	TRBJ1-6	TRBV28	TGTGCCAGCAGTTTACTGCAGGGGAATTCACCCCTCCACTTT	CASSLLQGNSPLHF
.	.	TRBJ2-7	TRBV27	TGTGCCAGCAGTTTATCGGGCAGACAGCTGGACGAGCAGTACTTC	CASSLSGRQLDEQYF
.	TRBD2	TRBJ2-7	TRBV5-8	TGTGCCAGCAGCTTGGTGACTAGCGTCTACGAGCAGTACTTC	CASSLVTSVYEQYF
.	.	TRBJ1-6	TRBV14	TGTGCCAGCAGTCAGTCGGCGGGCCACAATTCACCCCTCCACTTT	CASSQSAGHNSPLHF
once	.	TRBJ1-2	TRBV9	TGTGCCAGCAGCGTAGGGGGAAGTGGCTACACCTTC	CASSVGGSGYTF
.	TRBD1	TRBJ1-2	TRBV11-1	TGTGCCAGCAGCCTCCGGGACAGGGATGGCTACACCTTC	CASSLRDRDGYTF
.	.	TRBJ2-5	TRBV5-1	TGCGCCAGCAGCTTAACAGTATACCAAGAGACCCAGTACTTC	CASSLTVYQETQYF
.	TRBD2	TRBJ2-1	TRBV30	TGTGCCTGGAGTGCCGGGACTAGCGGGAGGGTCAATGAGCAGTTCTTC	CAWSAGTSGRVNEQFF
.	.	TRBJ1-2	TRBV12-3/TRBV12-4	TGTGCCAGCAGTACGCAGGGATTTGGCTACACCTTC	CASSTQGFGYTF